The following is a T cell receptor beta chain sequence with its context. This CDR3 contains 18 residues. Germline V gene sequence: CDR1 SGHTA, CDR2 FQGNSA. This sample was included in a study of T cells expressing NK-cell markers. Each CDR3 protein gets one entry in TCRdb, which reprocessed the 5' RACE reads and gives no DNA. The table for this sample gives around 550,000 distinct CDR3 sequences. The sample consisted of blood T cells: a sorted CD56 or NKG2C T cell subset, CD4+ or CD8+ T cells, or bulk PBMC T cells (not recorded which). The gene calls are TRBV7-2 and TRBJ2-1. The sequence was collected from a man aged 18 to 29 in good health. CDR3 sequence: CASSLGQASGNFYNEQFF.